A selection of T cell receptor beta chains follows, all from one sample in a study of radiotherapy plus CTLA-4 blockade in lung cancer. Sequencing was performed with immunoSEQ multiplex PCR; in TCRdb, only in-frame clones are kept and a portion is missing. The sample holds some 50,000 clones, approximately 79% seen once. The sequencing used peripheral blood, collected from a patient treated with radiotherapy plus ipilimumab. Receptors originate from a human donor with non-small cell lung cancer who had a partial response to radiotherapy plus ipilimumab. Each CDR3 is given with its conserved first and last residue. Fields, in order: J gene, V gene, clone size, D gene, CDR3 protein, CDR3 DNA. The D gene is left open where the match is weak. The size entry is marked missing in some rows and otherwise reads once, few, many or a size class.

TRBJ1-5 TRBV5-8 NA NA CASSLGRDQPQHF TGTGCCAGCAGCTTGGGCAGGGATCAGCCCCAGCATTTT
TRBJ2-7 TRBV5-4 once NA CASSLEAGLEQYF TGTGCCAGCAGCTTGGAGGCAGGGCTCGAGCAGTACTTC
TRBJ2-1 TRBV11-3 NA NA CASSPDGSSYNEQFF TGTGCCAGCAGCCCGGACGGGAGCTCCTACAATGAGCAGTTCTTC
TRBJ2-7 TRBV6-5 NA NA CASSSGQGRYSYEQYF TGTGCCAGCAGTTCCGGGCAGGGCCGATACTCCTACGAGCAGTACTTC
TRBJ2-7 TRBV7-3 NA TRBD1 CASSSLLTGRYEQYF TGTGCCAGCAGCTCCCTACTGACAGGGCGCTACGAGCAGTACTTC
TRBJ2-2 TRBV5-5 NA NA CASSKEGWKTGELFF TGTGCCAGCTCAAAGGAGGGGTGGAAGACCGGGGAGCTGTTTTTT
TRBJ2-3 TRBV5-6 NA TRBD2 CASSLRLAYTDTQYF TGTGCCAGCAGCCTGCGACTAGCCTACACAGATACGCAGTATTTT
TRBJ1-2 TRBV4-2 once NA CASSQDDSTGYGYTF TGTGCCAGCAGCCAAGATGACAGTACTGGCTATGGCTACACCTTC
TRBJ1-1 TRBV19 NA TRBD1 CASSIHRQGSMNTEAFF TGTGCCAGTAGTATCCACCGACAGGGGAGCATGAACACTGAAGCTTTCTTT
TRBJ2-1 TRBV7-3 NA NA CASSLRSGEYNEQFF TGTGCCAGCAGCTTAAGGTCAGGGGAGTACAATGAGCAGTTCTTC
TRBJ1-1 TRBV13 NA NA CASSLDRDTLNTEAFF TGTGCCAGCAGCTTAGACCGGGACACCTTGAACACTGAAGCTTTCTTT
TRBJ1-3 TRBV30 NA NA CAWSRGGGSGNTIYF TGTGCCTGGAGTCGTGGGGGAGGCTCTGGAAACACCATATATTTT
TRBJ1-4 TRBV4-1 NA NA CASSQGRGVRDEKLFF TGCGCCAGCAGCCAAGGGCGGGGCGTGCGAGATGAAAAACTGTTTTTT
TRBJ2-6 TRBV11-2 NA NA CASSPGFSGANVLTF TGTGCCAGCAGCCCAGGGTTCTCTGGGGCCAACGTCCTGACTTTC
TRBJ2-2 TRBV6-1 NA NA CASSVKGDTGELFF TGTGCCAGCAGTGTTAAAGGGGATACCGGGGAGCTGTTTTTT
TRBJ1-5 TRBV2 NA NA CASGRGASNQPQHF TGTGCCAGCGGCCGGGGGGCGAGCAATCAGCCCCAGCATTTT
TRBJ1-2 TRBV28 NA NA CASSQPTERIDGYTF TGTGCCAGCAGTCAACCGACAGAAAGAATCGATGGCTACACCTTC
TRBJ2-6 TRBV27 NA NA CASCQVSGANVLTF TGTGCCAGCTGTCAGGTCTCTGGGGCCAACGTCCTGACTTTC
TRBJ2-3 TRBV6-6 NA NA CASSTSLGAGDTQYF NA
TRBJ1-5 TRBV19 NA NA CASSIVSERQPQHF TGTGCCAGTAGTATAGTGTCAGAGCGTCAGCCCCAGCATTTT
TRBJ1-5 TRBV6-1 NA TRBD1 CASSERDRVRGQPQHF TGTGCCAGCAGTGAACGGGACAGGGTGAGAGGTCAGCCCCAGCATTTT
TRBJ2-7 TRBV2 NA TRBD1 CASIDRGRFVHEQYF TGTGCCAGCATTGACAGGGGGCGGTTCGTTCACGAGCAGTACTTC
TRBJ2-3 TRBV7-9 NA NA CASEQGTDTQYF TGTGCCAGCGAGCAGGGCACAGATACGCAGTATTTT
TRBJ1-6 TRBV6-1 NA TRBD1 CAGGYGTGDSPLHF TGTGCCGGGGGTTACGGGACAGGGGATTCACCCCTCCACTTT
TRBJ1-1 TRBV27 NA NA CASSLGGPGDTEAFF TGTGCCAGCAGTTTGGGCGGGCCCGGGGACACTGAAGCTTTCTTT
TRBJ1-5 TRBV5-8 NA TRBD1 CASSTDRGFVNQPQHF TGTGCCAGCAGTACCGACAGGGGCTTCGTCAATCAGCCCCAGCATTTT
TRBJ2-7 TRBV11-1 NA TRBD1 CASSSGRGQGYYEQYF TGTGCCAGCAGCTCCGGCCGGGGACAGGGCTACTACGAGCAGTACTTC